The 26 T cell receptor beta chains below were found in one sample sequenced in a study of OX40 agonist ivuxolimab in advanced cancers. Assay used: immunoSEQ multiplex PCR; TCRdb lists only in-frame clones, some missing. The table lists roughly 140,000 clones, around 94% of them singletons, with around 0.31% in the top ten. The material was CD4+ or CD8+ T cells sorted from blood, obtained in a trial of the OX40 agonist ivuxolimab. These receptors came from an adult with an advanced solid tumor such as melanoma, head and neck, liver or kidney cancer.

This clone was observed a handful of times. CDR3 region: CASSRPSEKEKLFF. CDR3 in DNA: TGTGCCAGCAGTCGGCCCTCGGAGAAGGAAAAACTGTTTTTT. The chain couples TRBV28 to TRBJ1-4; D gene unclear. From germline, CDR1 is MDHEN and CDR2 SYDVKM. The CDR3 has 14 amino acids. V lost 5 bases and J lost 8, with 15 bases in between.

The chain links TRBV7-2 to TRBJ1-4; 8 bases are shared with TRBD1. V shed 1 base, J shed 7 bases, and the junction held 8 bases outside the gene matches. This CDR3 has 16 residues. Germline CDR1 is SGHTA and CDR2 is FQGNSA. Here the CDR3 reads CASSLGPGTGVEKLFF. CDR3 DNA: TGTGCCAGCAGCTTAGGCCCCGGGACAGGAGTTGAAAAACTGTTTTTT.

The chain uses TRBV6-5 and TRBJ2-6; 7 nucleotides line up with TRBD1. V shed 4 bases and J 4 bases; nucleotides not matched to a gene: 7. The CDR3 runs to 16 residues. Looked up from germline, CDR1 is MNHEY and CDR2 is SVGAGI. The CDR3 coding sequence is TGTGCCAGCAGTTCGGCGACAGGGTTGGGGGCCAACGTCCTGACTTTC. Its protein product is CASSSATGLGANVLTF.

This clone showed up just once. This chain joins TRBV19 and TRBJ2-3; 10 bases line up with TRBD2. This CDR3 has 18 residues. V lost 5 bases to trimming and J lost 4 bases; unmatched junction nucleotides: 15. CDR1 LNHDA and CDR2 SQIVND come from the germline V gene (reference sequence). CDR3 protein: CASSDQSGRALGADTQYF. As DNA, the CDR3 is TGTGCCAGTAGTGACCAAAGCGGGAGGGCCCTCGGGGCAGATACGCAGTATTTT.

The count of this clone is one. V gene TRBV5-6 combines with J gene TRBJ2-2; no clear D gene. Looked up from germline, CDR1 is SGHDT and CDR2 is YYEEEE. With 0 bases removed from V and 7 bases from J, the gap between germline ends came to 4 bases. The CDR3 totals 12 residues. The CDR3 region has the DNA TGTGCCAGCAGCTTGGCGGTCGGGGAGCTGTTTTTT. Translated, it gives CASSLAVGELFF.

The chain recombines TRBV7-9 with TRBJ2-3; a weak D match, TRBD2 (6 bases). The V end was cut by 4 bases, the J end by 2 bases, with 16 bases between. Germline CDR1 reads SEHNR; CDR2 reads FQNEAQ (reference sequence). The CDR3 length is 16 residues. In nucleotides, the CDR3 is TGTGCCAGCAGCTCGGCGGGGCAGGGAGCCACAGATACGCAGTATTTT. It is translated as CASSSAGQGATDTQYF.

CDR3 region: CASSQRTGDTEAFF. The CDR3 DNA sequence: TGCGCCAGCAGCCAGAGAACAGGGGACACTGAAGCTTTCTTT. The chain is built from TRBV4-1 and TRBJ1-1; 7 bases line up with TRBD1. This CDR3 spans 14 amino acids. Trimming removed 3 bases from V and 3 bases from J; junction bases left unmatched: 4. Germline V gene data show CDR1 as MGHRA and CDR2 as YSYEKL.

The V and J genes are TRBV6-6 and TRBJ1-1; 8 nucleotides agree with TRBD1. Trimming took 5 bases from V and 10 from J; bases not matched to a gene: 9. CDR3 length: 13 residues. Germline-derived CDR1 and CDR2 are MNHNY and SVGAGI (reference sequence). CDR3 sequence: CASSRTGGSRAFF. The CDR3 region has the DNA TGTGCCAGCAGTCGAACAGGGGGGAGTCGAGCTTTCTTT.

Notes on this clone: At one of its ends the junction is not consistent with the germline gene, which may arise from a read error. J is TRBJ2-2 and V is TRBV7-7; D unclear. The CDR3 runs to 16 residues. Germline V lookup: CDR1 SSHAT, CDR2 FNYEAQ (reference sequence). The CDR3 DNA sequence: TGTGCTAGCAGCTTGGCACGGCCGATGAACACCGGGGAGCTGTTTTTT. As protein: CASSLARPMNTGELFF. Full variable domain (rest looked up from reference TRBV7-7 and TRBJ2-2): GAGVSQSPRYKVTKRGQDVTLRCDPISSHATLYWYQQALGQGPEFLTYFNYEAQPDKSGLPSDRFSAERPEGSISTLTIQRTEQRDSAMYRCASSLARPMNTGELFFGEGSRLTVL.

The chain carries TRBV4-1 and TRBJ1-1; a possible D gene is TRBD1 (5 bases). The germline V gene encodes CDR1 MGHRA and CDR2 YSYEKL. The CDR3 extends over 15 amino acids. The V and J ends lost 3 bases and 6 bases respectively, with 17 bases between them. The CDR3 is CASSHVGRAYPEAFF. As DNA, the CDR3 is TGCGCCAGCAGCCACGTGGGCAGGGCTTACCCTGAAGCTTTCTTT.

V gene TRBV11-2 combines with J gene TRBJ1-2; D is ambiguous. V dropped 1 base and J dropped 2 bases, with 11 bases sitting between them. The CDR3 is made up of 15 amino acids. Looked up from germline, CDR1 is SGHAT and CDR2 is FQNNGV. CDR3 DNA: TGTGCCAGCAGCTTAGGGCAGGTACTCAACTATGGCTACACCTTC. This translates into CASSLGQVLNYGYTF.

The chain carries TRBV27 and TRBJ2-5, with a possible D match to TRBD2 (5 bases). The CDR3 has 14 amino acids. With 0 bases removed from V and 2 bases from J, the gap between germline ends came to 7 bases. CDR1 and CDR2 (germline): MNHEY, SMNVEV (reference sequence). CDR3: CASSLSRVQETQYF. In DNA, the CDR3 is TGTGCCAGCAGTTTATCGAGGGTACAAGAGACCCAGTACTTC.

The chain recombines TRBV6-5 with TRBJ2-7; the D gene is possibly TRBD2 (6 bases). This CDR3 region has 14 residues. In germline, CDR1 is MNHEY, CDR2 SVGAGI. The ends were cut back, 0 bases at V and 3 bases at J, with 9 bases in the middle. The DNA of the CDR3 is TGTGCCAGCAGTTACTCCGGCGGGGACTACGAGCAGTACTTC. Its protein product is CASSYSGGDYEQYF.

The chain is built from TRBV27 and TRBJ1-6, with a possible D match to TRBD1 (5 bases). V was pared by 4 bases and J by 8 bases, with 15 bases between. This CDR3 has 15 residues. Germline values: CDR1 MNHEY, CDR2 SMNVEV (reference sequence). In nucleotides, the CDR3 is TGTGCCAGCAGTTACCTAGCGGGGGGAGATTCACCCCTCCACTTT. Translated, it gives CASSYLAGGDSPLHF.

V usage is TRBV28 and J usage is TRBJ2-7; TRBD2 might be the D (6 bases). V was pared by 3 bases and J by 0 bases, with 21 bases between. Germline lookup yields CDR1 MDHEN and CDR2 SYDVKM. This CDR3 is built from 18 residues. CDR3 protein: CASSFFLGGFSRSYEQYF. Written as DNA, the CDR3 is TGTGCCAGCAGTTTTTTTCTTGGAGGGTTCTCCCGCTCCTACGAGCAGTACTTC. The complete variable domain, with remaining parts taken from reference TRBV28 and TRBJ2-7, reads DVKVTQSSRYLVKRTGEKVFLECVQDMDHENMFWYRQDPGLGLRLIYFSYDVKMKEKGDIPEGYSVSREKKERFSLILESASTNQTSMYLCASSFFLGGFSRSYEQYFGPGTRLTVT.

The chain combines TRBV2 with TRBJ2-5; tentative D call: TRBD1 (6 bases). Germline loops: CDR1 SNHLY, CDR2 FYNNEI. The CDR3 length is 11 residues. Trimming removed 6 bases from V and 7 bases from J, with 9 bases in between. Written as DNA, the CDR3 is TGTGCCAGCAGACCCAGGGGGACCCAGTACTTC. The encoded protein is CASRPRGTQYF.

The chain employs TRBV2 and TRBJ2-1; 12 bases match TRBD2. Unmatched junction bases numbered 13, after V lost 6 bases and J lost 7 bases. CDR1 SNHLY and CDR2 FYNNEI come from the germline V gene. The CDR3 length is 17 residues. The CDR3, as DNA: TGTGCCAGCAGGGAGACTAGCGGGAGTTTTTCAGGTAATGAGCAGTTCTTC. Translated: CASRETSGSFSGNEQFF.

A single count supports this clone. V is TRBV7-2 and J is TRBJ1-2; D remains unclear. Trimming pared 2 bases from V and 4 bases from J, leaving 17 bases between. This CDR3 region has 16 residues. Germline-derived CDR1 and CDR2 are SGHTA and FQGNSA. The CDR3 DNA is TGTGCCAGCAGCTTAACCTTCAGAGAGTTCAGCTATGGCTACACCTTC. Residues: CASSLTFREFSYGYTF.

The gene calls are TRBV9 and TRBJ2-5; 7 bases fit TRBD1. V lost 3 bases, J lost 2 bases, and 4 bases stayed unmatched. The CDR3 sequence is 14 residues long. In germline, CDR1 is SGDLS, CDR2 YYNGEE. The chain's CDR3 is CASSAGQLQETQYF. The CDR3, as DNA: TGTGCCAGCAGCGCGGGACAGCTACAAGAGACCCAGTACTTC.

The chain couples TRBV5-4 to TRBJ2-4, with D tentatively TRBD1 (6 bases). Trimming stripped 2 bases from V and 6 bases from J, with 12 bases between. Germline V gene data show CDR1 as SGHNT and CDR2 as YYREEE (reference sequence). The CDR3 sequence is 14 residues long. For the CDR3, the DNA is TGTGCCAGCAGCTTTACAGGGAGAGGAAACATTCAGTACTTC. Translated, it gives CASSFTGRGNIQYF.

The CDR3 spells CATLRRDEQYF. In DNA form, the CDR3 reads TGTGCCACCCTTAGGAGGGACGAGCAGTACTTC. The J gene is TRBJ2-7, the V gene TRBV6-1; TRBD2 is a possible D gene (6 bases). CDR1 MNHNS and CDR2 SASEGT come from the germline V gene. The CDR3 totals 11 residues. Trimming removed 10 bases at V and 5 bases at J, with 12 bases between.

The V and J genes are TRBV6-5 and TRBJ2-7; 7 bases map to TRBD1. Germline assignment: CDR1 MNHEY and CDR2 SVGAGI. V lost 2 bases, J lost 2 bases, and 3 bases stayed unmatched. This CDR3 comprises 14 residues. CDR3 nucleotide sequence: TGTGCCAGCAGTTACAGGGACAGAGCCTACGAGCAGTACTTC. It encodes CASSYRDRAYEQYF.

CDR3 residues: CASSNLAAFYNEQFF. In DNA, the CDR3 is TGTGCCAGTAGTAACCTAGCGGCCTTCTACAATGAGCAGTTCTTC. This chain uses TRBV19 with TRBJ2-1, with 7 nucleotides matching TRBD2. This CDR3 is built from 15 residues. V shed 4 bases, J shed 3 bases, and the junction held 6 bases outside the gene matches. Germline loops: CDR1 LNHDA, CDR2 SQIVND (reference sequence).

The V gene is TRBV7-6, the J gene TRBJ2-7; no clear D. Germline loops: CDR1 SGHVS, CDR2 FNYEAQ. With 3 bases removed from V and 3 bases from J, the gap between germline ends came to 12 bases. CDR3 size: 14 residues. The CDR3 DNA follows: TGTGCCAGCAGCTTCAGAGGAATCGGCTACGAGCAGTACTTC. It codes for CASSFRGIGYEQYF.

This clone occurred once. V usage is TRBV2 and J usage is TRBJ1-1; 10 bases map to TRBD1. CDR3 length: 13 residues. Trimming removed 7 bases from V and 5 bases from J; junction bases left unmatched: 4. The germline V gene encodes CDR1 SNHLY and CDR2 FYNNEI. As DNA, the CDR3 is TGTGCCAGCACTCTGGACAGGGGGACTGAAGCTTTCTTT. Amino acid sequence: CASTLDRGTEAFF.

This clone was recorded a few times. CDR3: CASSPRGTGQGQPQHF. The CDR3 DNA follows: TGTGCCAGCAGTCCCCGAGGGACAGGGCAGGGGCAGCCCCAGCATTTT. The V call is TRBV28, the J call TRBJ1-5, with 9 nucleotides matching TRBD1. Unmatched junction bases numbered 12, after V lost 5 bases and J lost 7 bases. The CDR3 has 16 residues. Germline V CDR1 and CDR2: MDHEN, SYDVKM.